The T cell receptor beta chain under discussion was sequenced for a study of tumor and adjacent non-tumor tissue in lung cancer. The junction had 5 bases not matched to a gene; V was cut back by 1 base and J by 2 bases. The CDR3 totals 17 residues. The template was RNA from unsorted bulk tissue. Between August and November 2014, newly diagnosed, chemotherapy-naive lung cancer patients underwent thoracic surgery in China. A modified ARM-PCR protocol with three rounds of nested PCR amplified TCRbeta. TCRdb reprocessed the multiplex PCR reads via MiXCR and lists one record per CDR3 protein. The data contain 84,000 or so distinct CDR3 sequences, 61% of them singletons. Study conclusions and caveats: Normal lung showed higher cumulative top 100 clone frequency than tumor. Patients with more diverse tumor TCRs had worse survival. Significantly higher TCR diversity was found in tumor than normal lung.

This clonotype was detected ten times or more. Its target is not known. The V gene is TRBV12-3 or TRBV12-4, the J gene TRBJ2-1; 10 bases align to TRBD2. This receptor was obtained from a man aged 65-85 years with non-small cell lung cancer. The sequenced sample consisted of lung tumor tissue. CDR3 nucleotides: TGTGCCAGCAGTTTAGGGGGTAGCGGGAGGCCCTACAATGAGCAGTTCTTC. It is translated as CASSLGGSGRPYNEQFF.